Detailed here is one T cell receptor (beta chain). As yet, its antigen is unknown. Per the germline V gene, CDR1 is MNHNS and CDR2 is SASEGT. The CDR3 is 14 residues long. The cDNA of both the TCRalpha and TCRbeta chains was subjected to two nested PCRs of approximately 17 and 9 cycles. TCRdb re-called the 5' RACE reads and shows each CDR3 protein once, DNA omitted. There are about 99,000 distinct CDR3 sequences in the sample, with less than 2% held by the top ten. This entry is derived from a study of monozygotic twins with inflammatory bowel disease. Overall study findings and caveats: IBD patients had lower TCRbeta diversity (inverse Simpson) than healthy co-twins. Researchers reported no repertoire similarity difference between concordant and discordant twins, possibly from limited power.

The sample comprised blood. The sequence derives from a human donor with ulcerative colitis or Crohn's disease, or a healthy co-twin of an affected twin (not recorded which). J is TRBJ2-7 and V is TRBV6-1. CDR3 sequence: CASSDLGSSYEQYF.